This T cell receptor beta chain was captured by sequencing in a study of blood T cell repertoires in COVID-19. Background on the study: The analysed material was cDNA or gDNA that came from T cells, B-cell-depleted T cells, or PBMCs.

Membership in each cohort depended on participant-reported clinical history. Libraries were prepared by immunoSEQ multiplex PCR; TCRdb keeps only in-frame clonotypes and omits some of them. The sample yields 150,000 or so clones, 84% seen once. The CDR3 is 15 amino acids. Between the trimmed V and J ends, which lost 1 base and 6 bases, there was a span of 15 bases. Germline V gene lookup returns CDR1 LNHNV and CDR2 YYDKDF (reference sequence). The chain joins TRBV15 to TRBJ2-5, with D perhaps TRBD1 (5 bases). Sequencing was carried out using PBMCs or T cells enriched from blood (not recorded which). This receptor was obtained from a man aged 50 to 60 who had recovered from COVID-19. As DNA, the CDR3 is TGTGCCACCAGCAGAGTAAGGGCAGGGATAAAGACCCAGTACTTC. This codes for CATSRVRAGIKTQYF.